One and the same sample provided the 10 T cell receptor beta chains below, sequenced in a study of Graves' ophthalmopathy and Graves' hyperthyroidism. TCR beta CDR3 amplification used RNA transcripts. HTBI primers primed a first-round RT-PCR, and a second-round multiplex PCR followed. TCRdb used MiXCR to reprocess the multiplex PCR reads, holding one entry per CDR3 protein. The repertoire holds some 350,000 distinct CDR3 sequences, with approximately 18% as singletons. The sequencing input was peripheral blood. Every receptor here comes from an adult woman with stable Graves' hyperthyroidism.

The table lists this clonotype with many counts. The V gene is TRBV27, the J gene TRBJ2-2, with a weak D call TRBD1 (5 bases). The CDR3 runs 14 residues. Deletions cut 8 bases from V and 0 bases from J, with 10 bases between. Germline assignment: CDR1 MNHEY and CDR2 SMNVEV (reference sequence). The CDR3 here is CASQQGANTGELFF. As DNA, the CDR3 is TGTGCCAGCCAACAAGGGGCGAACACCGGGGAGCTGTTTTTT.

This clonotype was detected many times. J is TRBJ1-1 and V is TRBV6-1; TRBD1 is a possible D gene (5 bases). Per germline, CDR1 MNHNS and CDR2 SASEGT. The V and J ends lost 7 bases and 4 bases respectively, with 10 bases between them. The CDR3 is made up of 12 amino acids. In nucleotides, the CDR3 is TGTGCCAGCAAGGGTGGGGGCACTGAAGCTTTCTTT. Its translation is CASKGGGTEAFF.

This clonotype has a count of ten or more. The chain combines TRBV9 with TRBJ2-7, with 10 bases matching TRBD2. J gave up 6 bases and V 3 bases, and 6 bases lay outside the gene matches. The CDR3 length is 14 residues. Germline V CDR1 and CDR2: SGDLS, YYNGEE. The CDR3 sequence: CASSASGSFIEQYF. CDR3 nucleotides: TGTGCCAGCAGCGCTAGCGGGAGCTTTATCGAGCAGTACTTC.

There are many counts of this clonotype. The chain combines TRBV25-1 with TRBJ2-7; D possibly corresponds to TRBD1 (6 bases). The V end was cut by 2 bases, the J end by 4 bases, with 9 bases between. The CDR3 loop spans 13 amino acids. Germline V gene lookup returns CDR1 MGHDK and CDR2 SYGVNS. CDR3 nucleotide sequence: TGTGCCAGCAGTGAAGGGGGCGTTTACGAGCAGTACTTC. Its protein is CASSEGGVYEQYF.

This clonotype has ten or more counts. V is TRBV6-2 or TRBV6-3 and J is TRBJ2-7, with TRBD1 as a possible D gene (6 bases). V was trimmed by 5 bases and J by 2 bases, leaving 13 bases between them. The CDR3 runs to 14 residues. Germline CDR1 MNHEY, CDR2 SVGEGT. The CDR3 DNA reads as TGTGCCAGCAGTCCGACAGGCCAGGCCTACGAGCAGTACTTC. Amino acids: CASSPTGQAYEQYF.

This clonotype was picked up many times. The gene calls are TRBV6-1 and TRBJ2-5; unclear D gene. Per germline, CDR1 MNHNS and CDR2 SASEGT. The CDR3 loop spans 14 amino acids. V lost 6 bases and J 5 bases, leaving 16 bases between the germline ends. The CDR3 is CASSPLVKGETQYF. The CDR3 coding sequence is TGTGCCAGCAGCCCCTTGGTCAAAGGGGAGACCCAGTACTTC.

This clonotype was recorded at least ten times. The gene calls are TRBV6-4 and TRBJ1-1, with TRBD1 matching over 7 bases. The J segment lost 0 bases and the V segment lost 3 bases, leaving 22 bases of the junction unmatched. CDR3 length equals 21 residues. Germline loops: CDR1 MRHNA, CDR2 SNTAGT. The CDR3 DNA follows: TGTGCCAGCAGTGAGGCCCGGGACAGTACACCATCCTTATTAATGAACACTGAAGCTTTCTTT. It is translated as CASSEARDSTPSLLMNTEAFF.

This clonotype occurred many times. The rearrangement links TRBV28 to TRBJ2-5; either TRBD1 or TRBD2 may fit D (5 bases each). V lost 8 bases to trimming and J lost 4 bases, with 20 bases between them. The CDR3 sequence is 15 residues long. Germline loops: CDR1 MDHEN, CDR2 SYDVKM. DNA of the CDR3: TGTGCCAGCCCCCCATTGAGGGGTTCCGCAGAGACCCAGTACTTC. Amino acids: CASPPLRGSAETQYF.

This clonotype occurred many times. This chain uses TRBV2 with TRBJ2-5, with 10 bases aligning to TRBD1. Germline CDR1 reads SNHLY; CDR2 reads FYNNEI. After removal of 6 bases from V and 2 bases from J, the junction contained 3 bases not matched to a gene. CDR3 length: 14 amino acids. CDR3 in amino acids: CASSVDRGQETQYF. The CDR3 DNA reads TGTGCCAGCAGCGTGGACAGGGGGCAAGAGACCCAGTACTTC.

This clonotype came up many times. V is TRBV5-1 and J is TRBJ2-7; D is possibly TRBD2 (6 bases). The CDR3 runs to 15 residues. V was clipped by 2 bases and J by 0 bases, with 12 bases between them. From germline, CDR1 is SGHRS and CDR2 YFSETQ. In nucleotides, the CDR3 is TGCGCCAGCAGCTTCCGTGGCGGGAACTCCTACGAGCAGTACTTC. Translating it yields CASSFRGGNSYEQYF.